This T cell receptor beta chain was observed in a study of T cell responses to AZD1222 COVID-19 vaccine. Across the whole study: Analysis merged second doses at about 4 or about 12 weeks.

CDR1 and CDR2 (germline): SGHRS, YFSETQ. This CDR3 contains 15 residues. V lost 0 bases, J lost 3 bases, and 12 bases lay in between. Notes on the study in general: The number of AZD1222 recipients seropositive at baseline was only five to seven. Per reports, nearly half of all spike-specific TCRs target regions that are unmutated in variants. Spike-specific TCR breadth and depth were elevated following two AZD1222 doses.

This clone was seen only a few times. What it recognizes is unknown. Profiled with immunoSEQ multiplex PCR; TCRdb holds only in-frame clones, not every one. The sample consists of 100,000 or so clones, more than 75% of them appearing once. The starting material was peripheral blood, obtained on day 0 of AZD1222 vaccination. The rearrangement joins TRBV5-1 to TRBJ2-5, with D hard to call. The clonotype originates from an adult in good health. The CDR3 sequence is CASSLVVGREETQYF. Here the CDR3 DNA reads TGCGCCAGCAGCTTGGTCGTGGGTAGGGAAGAGACCCAGTACTTC.